This entry concerns a single T cell receptor beta chain. Sequencing used immunoSEQ multiplex PCR; TCRdb keeps in-frame clones, though not all of them. The sample has over 30,000 clones, 92% seen once. The source of the sample is a study of T cell changes during pregnancy in multiple sclerosis. This sample comprised CD4+ T cells from peripheral blood mononuclear cells, obtained in the third trimester of pregnancy. The clonotype comes from a female donor with multiple sclerosis, enrolled in a pregnancy study.

CDR3 DNA sequence: TGTGCCAGCAGCAAAAGGACAGGAGCCTACGAGCAGTACTTC. Its translation is CASSKRTGAYEQYF. This chain links TRBV27 with TRBJ2-7; 7 bases line up with TRBD1. J lost 2 bases, V lost 6 bases, and 7 bases had no gene match. This CDR3 is built from 14 residues. The germline CDR1 and CDR2 sequences are MNHEY and SMNVEV (reference sequence).